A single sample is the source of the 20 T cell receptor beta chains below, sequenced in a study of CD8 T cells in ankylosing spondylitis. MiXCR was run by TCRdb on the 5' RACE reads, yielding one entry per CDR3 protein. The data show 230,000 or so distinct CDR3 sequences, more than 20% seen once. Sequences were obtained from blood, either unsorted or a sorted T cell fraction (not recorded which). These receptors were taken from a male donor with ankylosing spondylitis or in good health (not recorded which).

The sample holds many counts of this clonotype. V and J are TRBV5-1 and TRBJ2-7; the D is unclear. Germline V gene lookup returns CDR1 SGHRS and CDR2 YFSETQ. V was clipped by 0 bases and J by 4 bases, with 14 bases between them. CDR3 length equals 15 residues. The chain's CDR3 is CASSLAPGNSYEQYF. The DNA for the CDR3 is TGCGCCAGCAGCTTGGCCCCAGGTAACTCTTACGAGCAGTACTTC. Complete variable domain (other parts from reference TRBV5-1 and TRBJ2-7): KAGVTQTPRYLIKTRGQQVTLSCSPISGHRSVSWYQQTPGQGLQFLFEYFSETQRNKGNFPGRFSGRQFSNSRSEMNVSTLELGDSALYLCASSLAPGNSYEQYFGPGTRLTVT.

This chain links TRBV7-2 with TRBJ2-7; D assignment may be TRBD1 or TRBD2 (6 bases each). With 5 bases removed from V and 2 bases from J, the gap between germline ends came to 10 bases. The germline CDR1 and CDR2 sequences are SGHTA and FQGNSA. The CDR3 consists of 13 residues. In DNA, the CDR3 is TGTGCCAGCAGCCGCGGGACAACCTACGAGCAGTACTTC. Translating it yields CASSRGTTYEQYF.

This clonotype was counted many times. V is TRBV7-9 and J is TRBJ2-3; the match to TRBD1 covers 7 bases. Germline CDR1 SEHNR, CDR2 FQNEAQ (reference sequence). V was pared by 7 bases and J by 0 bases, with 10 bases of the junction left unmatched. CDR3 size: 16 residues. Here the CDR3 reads CASTPSLGQSTDTQYF. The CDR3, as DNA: TGTGCCAGCACCCCCAGTCTGGGACAGAGCACAGATACGCAGTATTTT.

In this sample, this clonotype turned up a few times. The CDR3 is CASSYSIPPEQYF. CDR3 in DNA: TGTGCCAGCAGTTACTCGATCCCCCCCGAGCAGTACTTC. The V call is TRBV6-6, the J call TRBJ2-7; D is uncertain. Looked up from germline, CDR1 is MNHNY and CDR2 is SVGAGI (reference sequence). V lost 0 bases and J 6 bases, leaving 9 bases between the germline ends. The CDR3 length is 13 residues.

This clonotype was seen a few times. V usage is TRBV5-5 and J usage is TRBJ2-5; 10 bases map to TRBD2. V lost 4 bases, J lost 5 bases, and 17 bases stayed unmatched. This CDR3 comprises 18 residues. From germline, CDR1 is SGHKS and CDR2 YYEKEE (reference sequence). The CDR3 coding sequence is TGTGCCAGCAGCCGAGCTTGGAGGAGCGGGGGGGCCTCGGAGACCCAGTACTTC. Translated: CASSRAWRSGGASETQYF. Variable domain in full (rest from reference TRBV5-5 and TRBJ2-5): DAGVTQSPTHLIKTRGQQVTLRCSPISGHKSVSWYQQVLGQGPQFIFQYYEKEERGRGNFPDRFSARQFPNYSSELNVNALLLGDSALYLCASSRAWRSGGASETQYFGPGTRLLVL.

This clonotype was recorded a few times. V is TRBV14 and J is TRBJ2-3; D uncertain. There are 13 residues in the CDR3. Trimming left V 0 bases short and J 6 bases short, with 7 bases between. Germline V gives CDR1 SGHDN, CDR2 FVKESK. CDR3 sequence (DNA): TGTGCCAGCAGCCAAGAGTGGGGTGATACGCAGTATTTT. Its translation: CASSQEWGDTQYF. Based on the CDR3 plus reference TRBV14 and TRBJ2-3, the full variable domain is EAGVTQFPSHSVIEKGQTVTLRCDPISGHDNLYWYRRVMGKEIKFLLHFVKESKQDESGMPNNRFLAERTGGTYSTLKVQPAELEDSGVYFCASSQEWGDTQYFGPGTRLTVL.

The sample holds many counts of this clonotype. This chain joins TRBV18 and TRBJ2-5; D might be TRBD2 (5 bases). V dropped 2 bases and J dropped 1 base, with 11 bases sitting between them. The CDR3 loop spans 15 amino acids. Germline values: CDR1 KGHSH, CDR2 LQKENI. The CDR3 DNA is TGTGCCAGCTCACCAAGCGCCGGGGTCCAAGAGACCCAGTACTTC. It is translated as CASSPSAGVQETQYF. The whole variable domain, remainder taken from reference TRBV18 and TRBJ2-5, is NAGVMQNPRHLVRRRGQEARLRCSPMKGHSHVYWYRQLPEEGLKFMVYLQKENIIDESGMPKERFSAEFPKEGPSILRIQQVVRGDSAAYFCASSPSAGVQETQYFGPGTRLLVL.

The CDR3 loop reads CSAQSGSGVTDTQYF. In DNA form, the CDR3 reads TGCAGTGCCCAATCTGGGAGTGGGGTCACAGATACGCAGTATTTT. The J gene is TRBJ2-3, the V gene TRBV20-1; TRBD2 might be the D (5 bases). This CDR3 has 15 residues. Germline CDR1 reads DFQATT; CDR2 reads SNEGSKA (reference sequence). Trimming took off 6 bases at V and 2 bases at J, with 18 bases between the two ends.

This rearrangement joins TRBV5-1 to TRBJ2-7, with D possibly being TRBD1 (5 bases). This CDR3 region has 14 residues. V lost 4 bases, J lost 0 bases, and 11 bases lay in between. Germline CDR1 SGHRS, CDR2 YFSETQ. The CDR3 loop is CASSPQTASYEQYF. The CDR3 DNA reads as TGCGCCAGCAGCCCGCAGACAGCCTCCTACGAGCAGTACTTC.

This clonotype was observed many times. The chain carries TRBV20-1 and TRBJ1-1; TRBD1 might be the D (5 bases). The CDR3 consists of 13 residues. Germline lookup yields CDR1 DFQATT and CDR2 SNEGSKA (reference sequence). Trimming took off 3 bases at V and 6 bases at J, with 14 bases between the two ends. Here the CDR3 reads CSASAGASPEAFF. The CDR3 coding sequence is TGCAGTGCTAGCGCCGGGGCGTCCCCTGAAGCTTTCTTT.

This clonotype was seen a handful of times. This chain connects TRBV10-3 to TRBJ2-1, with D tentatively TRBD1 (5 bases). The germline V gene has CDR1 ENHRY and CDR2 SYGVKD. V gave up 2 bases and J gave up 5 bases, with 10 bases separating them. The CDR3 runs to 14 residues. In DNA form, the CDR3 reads TGTGCCATCAGTGAGGCCAGGGCGGACAATGAGCAGTTCTTC. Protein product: CAISEARADNEQFF.

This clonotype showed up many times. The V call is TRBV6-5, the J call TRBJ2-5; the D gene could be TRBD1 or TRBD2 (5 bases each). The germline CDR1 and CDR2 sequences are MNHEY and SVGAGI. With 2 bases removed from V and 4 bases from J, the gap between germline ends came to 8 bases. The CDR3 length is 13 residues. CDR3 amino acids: CASSYERGETQYF. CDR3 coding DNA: TGTGCCAGCAGTTACGAGAGGGGAGAGACCCAGTACTTC.

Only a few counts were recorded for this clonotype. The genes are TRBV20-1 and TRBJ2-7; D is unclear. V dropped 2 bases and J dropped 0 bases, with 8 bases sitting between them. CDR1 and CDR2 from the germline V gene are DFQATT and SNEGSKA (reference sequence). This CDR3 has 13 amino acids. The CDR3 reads CSARYPGSYEQYF. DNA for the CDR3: TGCAGTGCTAGATATCCGGGCTCCTACGAGCAGTACTTC.

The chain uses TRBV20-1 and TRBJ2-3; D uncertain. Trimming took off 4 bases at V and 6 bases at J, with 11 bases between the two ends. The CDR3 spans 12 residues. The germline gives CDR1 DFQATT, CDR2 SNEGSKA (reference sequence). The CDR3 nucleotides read TGCAGTGCTACCTGGATTAGGGATACGCAGTATTTT. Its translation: CSATWIRDTQYF.

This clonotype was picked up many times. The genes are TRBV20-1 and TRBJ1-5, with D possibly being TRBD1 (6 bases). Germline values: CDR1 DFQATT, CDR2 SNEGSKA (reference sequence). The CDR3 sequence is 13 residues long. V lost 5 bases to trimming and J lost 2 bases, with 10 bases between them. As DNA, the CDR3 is TGCAGTGCTCCTCGACAGGGCAATCAGCCCCAGCATTTT. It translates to CSAPRQGNQPQHF.

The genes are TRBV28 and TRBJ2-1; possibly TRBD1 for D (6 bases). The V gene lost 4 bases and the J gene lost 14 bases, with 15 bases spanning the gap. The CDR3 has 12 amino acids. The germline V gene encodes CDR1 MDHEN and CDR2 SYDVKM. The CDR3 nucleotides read TGTGCCAGCAGTTCCGAACAGGGAAGAGAGTTCTTC. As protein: CASSSEQGREFF.

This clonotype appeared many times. The CDR3 DNA is TGCAGTGCTAGGGTCGAAGATAGAAGCAATCAGCCCCAGCATTTT. Translation gives CSARVEDRSNQPQHF. The chain employs TRBV20-1 and TRBJ1-5, with D unresolved. The ends were cut back, 3 bases at V and 1 base at J, with 13 bases in the middle. CDR3 length equals 15 residues. CDR1 DFQATT and CDR2 SNEGSKA come from the germline V gene (reference sequence).

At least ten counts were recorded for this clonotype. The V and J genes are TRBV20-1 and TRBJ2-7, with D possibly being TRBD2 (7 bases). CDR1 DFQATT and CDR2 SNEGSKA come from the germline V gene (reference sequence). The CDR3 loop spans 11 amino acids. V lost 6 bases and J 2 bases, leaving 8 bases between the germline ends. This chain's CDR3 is CSAGGPYEQYF. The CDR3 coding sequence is TGCAGTGCCGGGGGGCCCTACGAGCAGTACTTC.

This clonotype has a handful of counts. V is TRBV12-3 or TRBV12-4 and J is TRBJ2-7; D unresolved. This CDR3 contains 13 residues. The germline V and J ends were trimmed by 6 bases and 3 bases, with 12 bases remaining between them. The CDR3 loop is CASRLAKFYEQYF. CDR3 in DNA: TGTGCCAGCAGGCTCGCGAAGTTCTACGAGCAGTACTTC.

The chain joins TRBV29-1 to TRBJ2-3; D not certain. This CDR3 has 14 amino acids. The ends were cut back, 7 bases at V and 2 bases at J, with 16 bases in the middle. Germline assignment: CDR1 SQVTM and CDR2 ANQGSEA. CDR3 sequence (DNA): TGCAGCGCACCCCCCCAGGCCTCCACAGATACGCAGTATTTT. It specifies CSAPPQASTDTQYF.